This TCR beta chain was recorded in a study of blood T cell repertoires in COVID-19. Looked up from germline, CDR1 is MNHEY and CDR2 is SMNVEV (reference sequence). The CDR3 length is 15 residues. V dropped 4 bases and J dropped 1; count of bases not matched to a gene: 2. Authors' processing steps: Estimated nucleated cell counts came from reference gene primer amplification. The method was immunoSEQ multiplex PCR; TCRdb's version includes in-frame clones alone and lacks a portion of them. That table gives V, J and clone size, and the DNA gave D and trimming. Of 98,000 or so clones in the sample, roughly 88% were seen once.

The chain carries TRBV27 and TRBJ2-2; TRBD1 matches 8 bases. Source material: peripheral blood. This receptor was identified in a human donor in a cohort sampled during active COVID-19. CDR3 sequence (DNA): TGTGCCAGCAGTTCGGGACAGGAGAACACCGGGGAGCTGTTTTTT. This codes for CASSSGQENTGELFF.